One sample yielded the 8 T cell receptor beta chains listed below, sequenced in a study of T cell responses to AZD1222 COVID-19 vaccine. Assay: immunoSEQ multiplex PCR; the TCRdb copy retains only in-frame clones and omits some. Of about 160,000 clones in the sample, 85% to 90% were seen once. Material: peripheral blood, obtained on day 0 of AZD1222 vaccination. These receptors were taken from an adult in good health.

A note on this clone: Other DNA sequences within the sample encode an identical CDR3. The genes are TRBV27 and TRBJ2-6, with D tentatively TRBD2 (5 bases). The CDR3 loop spans 14 amino acids. V lost 3 bases and J lost 3, with 6 bases in between. Germline V lookup: CDR1 MNHEY, CDR2 SMNVEV (reference sequence). In DNA form, the CDR3 reads TGTGCCAGCAGTTTGGGGAGTGGGGCCAACGTCCTGACTTTC. This translates into CASSLGSGANVLTF.

The V and J genes are TRBV30 and TRBJ2-5; TRBD2 matches at 9 bases. CDR3 length: 13 residues. Germline trimming cut 1 base from V and 4 bases from J; bases unmatched to any gene: 1. CDR1 and CDR2 (germline): GTSNPN, SVGIG (reference sequence). CDR3 residues: CAWSGGGAETQYF. In DNA, the CDR3 is TGTGCCTGGAGTGGCGGGGGGGCAGAGACCCAGTACTTC.

The DNA for the CDR3 is TGCGCCAGCAGCCAAGATCAGCTGAATAACTATGGCTACACCTTC. Amino acid sequence: CASSQDQLNNYGYTF. This chain connects TRBV4-1 to TRBJ1-2; D ambiguous. The V end was cut by 0 bases, the J end by 1 base, with 9 bases between. The CDR3 consists of 15 residues. The germline CDR1 and CDR2 sequences are MGHRA and YSYEKL.

The rearrangement uses TRBV5-6 and TRBJ2-7, with 8 positions matching TRBD1. Trimming removed 0 bases from V and 4 bases from J; junction bases left unmatched: 6. The CDR3 contains 15 residues. CDR1 is SGHDT and CDR2 is YYEEEE in the germline V gene. CDR3 bases: TGTGCCAGCAGCTTGGGGACAGGGTCATATTACGAGCAGTACTTC. Protein product: CASSLGTGSYYEQYF.

This clone was detected only a few times. This chain uses TRBV19 with TRBJ2-7; D may match TRBD1 or TRBD2 (5 bases each). With 2 bases removed from V and 6 bases from J, the gap between germline ends came to 17 bases. Germline lookup yields CDR1 LNHDA and CDR2 SQIVND (reference sequence). The CDR3 consists of 15 residues. This chain's CDR3 is CASSILSGRGREQYF. Written as DNA, the CDR3 is TGTGCCAGTAGTATACTATCGGGACGGGGCCGCGAGCAGTACTTC.

This clone was recorded only once. The rearrangement joins TRBV27 to TRBJ2-5, with TRBD1 as a possible D gene (6 bases). The CDR3 consists of 14 residues. Per the germline V gene, CDR1 is MNHEY and CDR2 is SMNVEV (reference sequence). The V and J ends lost 3 bases and 4 bases respectively, with 12 bases between them. The CDR3 spells CASSFIRGGETQYF. CDR3 coding DNA: TGTGCCAGCAGTTTCATCAGGGGTGGAGAGACCCAGTACTTC.

V gene TRBV19 combines with J gene TRBJ2-7, with TRBD1 identical over 8 bases. The CDR3 runs to 13 residues. V shed 5 bases and J 4 bases; nucleotides not matched to a gene: 4. Germline-derived CDR1 and CDR2 are LNHDA and SQIVND (reference sequence). The CDR3: CASSFGTGYEQYV. In DNA form, the CDR3 reads TGTGCCAGTAGTTTTGGGACAGGTTACGAGCAGTACGTC.

The gene calls are TRBV19 and TRBJ2-7, with D unresolved. Germline CDR1 and CDR2: LNHDA and SQIVND (reference sequence). The ends were cut back, 5 bases at V and 0 bases at J, with 11 bases in the middle. The CDR3 totals 14 residues. DNA of the CDR3: TGTGCCAGTAGTCCTGGAACAGCCTCCTACGAGCAGTACTTC. This codes for CASSPGTASYEQYF.